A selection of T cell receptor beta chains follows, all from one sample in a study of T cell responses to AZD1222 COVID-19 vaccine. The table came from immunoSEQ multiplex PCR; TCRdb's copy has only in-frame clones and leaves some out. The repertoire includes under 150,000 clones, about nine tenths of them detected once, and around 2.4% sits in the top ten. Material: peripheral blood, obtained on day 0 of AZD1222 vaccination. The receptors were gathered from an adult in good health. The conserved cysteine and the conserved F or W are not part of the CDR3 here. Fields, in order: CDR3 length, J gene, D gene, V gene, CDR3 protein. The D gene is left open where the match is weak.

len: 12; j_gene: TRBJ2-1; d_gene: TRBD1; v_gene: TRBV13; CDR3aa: ASSASRGHNEQF
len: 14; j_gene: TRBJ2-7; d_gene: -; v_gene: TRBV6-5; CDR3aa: ASSFLPRDGSYEQY
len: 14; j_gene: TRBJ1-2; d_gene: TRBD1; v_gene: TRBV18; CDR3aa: ASSPLGQPINYGYT
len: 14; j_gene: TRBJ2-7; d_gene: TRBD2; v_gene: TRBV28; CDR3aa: ASRTAGTSGSKEQY
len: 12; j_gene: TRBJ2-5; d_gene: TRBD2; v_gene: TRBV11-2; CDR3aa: ASKIAGHQETQY
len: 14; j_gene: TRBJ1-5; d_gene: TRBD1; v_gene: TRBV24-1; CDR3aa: ATSDTGTGGNQPQH
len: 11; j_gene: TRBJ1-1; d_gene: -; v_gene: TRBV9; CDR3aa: ASSVAAGTEAF
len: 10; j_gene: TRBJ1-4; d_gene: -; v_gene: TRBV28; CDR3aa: ASSRGWEKLF
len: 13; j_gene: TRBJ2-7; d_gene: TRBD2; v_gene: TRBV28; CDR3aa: ASSFMRGNSYEQY
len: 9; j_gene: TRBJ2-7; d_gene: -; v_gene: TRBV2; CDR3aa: ASRTRHEQY
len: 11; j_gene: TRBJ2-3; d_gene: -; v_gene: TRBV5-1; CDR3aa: ASRAPASDTQY
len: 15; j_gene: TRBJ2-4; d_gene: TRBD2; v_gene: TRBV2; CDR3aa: ARLPSERGRMGSIQY
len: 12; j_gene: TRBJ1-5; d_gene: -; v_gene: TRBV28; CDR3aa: ASTKQYSNQPQH
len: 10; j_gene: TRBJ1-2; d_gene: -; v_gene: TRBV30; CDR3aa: AWAYMGGGYT
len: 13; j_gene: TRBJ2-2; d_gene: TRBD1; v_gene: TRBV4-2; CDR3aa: ASSQEQGATGELF
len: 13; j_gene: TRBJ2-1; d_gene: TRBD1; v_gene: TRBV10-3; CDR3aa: AIRPSDRVGDEQF
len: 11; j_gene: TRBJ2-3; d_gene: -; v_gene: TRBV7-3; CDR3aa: ASSLPPQDTQY
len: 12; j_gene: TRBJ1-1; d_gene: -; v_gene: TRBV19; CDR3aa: ASTATAINTEAF
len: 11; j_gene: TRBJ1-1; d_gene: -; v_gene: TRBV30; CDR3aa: AGQNILNTEAF
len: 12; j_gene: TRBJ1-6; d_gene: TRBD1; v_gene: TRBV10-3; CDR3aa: AIRKGADNSPLH
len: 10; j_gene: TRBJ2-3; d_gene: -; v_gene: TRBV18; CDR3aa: ASSPAPDTQY
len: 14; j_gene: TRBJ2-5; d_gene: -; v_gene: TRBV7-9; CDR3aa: ASSLVVGALQETQY
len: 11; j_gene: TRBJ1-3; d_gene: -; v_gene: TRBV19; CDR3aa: ASSFSSGNTIY
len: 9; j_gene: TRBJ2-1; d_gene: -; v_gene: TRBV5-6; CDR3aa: ASSHRNEQF
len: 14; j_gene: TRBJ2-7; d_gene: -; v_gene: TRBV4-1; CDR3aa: ASSPIRGRGSYEQY
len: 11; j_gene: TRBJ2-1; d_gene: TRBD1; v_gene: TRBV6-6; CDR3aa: AASRDSYNEQF
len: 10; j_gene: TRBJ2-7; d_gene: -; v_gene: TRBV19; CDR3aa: ASSPAGDEQY
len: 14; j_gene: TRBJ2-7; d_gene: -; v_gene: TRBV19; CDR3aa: ASSIGNPPVSYEQY
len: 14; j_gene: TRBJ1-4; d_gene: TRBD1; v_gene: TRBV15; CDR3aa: ATSRDGTGAGEKLF
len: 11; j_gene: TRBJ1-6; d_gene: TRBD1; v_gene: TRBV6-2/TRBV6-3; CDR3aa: ASSPTGGSPLH
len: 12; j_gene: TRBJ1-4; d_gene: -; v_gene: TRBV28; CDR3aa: ASSLRPTNEKLF
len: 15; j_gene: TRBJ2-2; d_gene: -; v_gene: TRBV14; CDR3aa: ASSQDERTVIPGELF
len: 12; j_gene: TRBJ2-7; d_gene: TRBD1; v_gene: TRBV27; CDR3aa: ASSRTGSSYEQY
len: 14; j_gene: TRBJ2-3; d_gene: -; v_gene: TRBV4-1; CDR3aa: ASSYGRSTSTDTQY
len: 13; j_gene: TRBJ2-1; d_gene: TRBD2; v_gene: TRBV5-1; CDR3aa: ASSLLGLVGGEQF
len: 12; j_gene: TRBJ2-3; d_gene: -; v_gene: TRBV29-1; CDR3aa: SHRGATTTDTQY
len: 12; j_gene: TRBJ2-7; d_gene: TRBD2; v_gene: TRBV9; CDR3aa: ASSGTSGTHEQY
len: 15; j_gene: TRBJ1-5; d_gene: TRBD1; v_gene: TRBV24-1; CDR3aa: ATSDPGQGYSNQPQH
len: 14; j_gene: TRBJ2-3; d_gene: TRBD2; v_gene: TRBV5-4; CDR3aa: ASSLGSGRAKDTQY
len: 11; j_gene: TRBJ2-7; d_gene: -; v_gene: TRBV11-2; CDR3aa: ASSPGRAYEQY
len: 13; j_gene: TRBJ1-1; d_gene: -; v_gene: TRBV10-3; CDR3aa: AISVQRAGGTEAF